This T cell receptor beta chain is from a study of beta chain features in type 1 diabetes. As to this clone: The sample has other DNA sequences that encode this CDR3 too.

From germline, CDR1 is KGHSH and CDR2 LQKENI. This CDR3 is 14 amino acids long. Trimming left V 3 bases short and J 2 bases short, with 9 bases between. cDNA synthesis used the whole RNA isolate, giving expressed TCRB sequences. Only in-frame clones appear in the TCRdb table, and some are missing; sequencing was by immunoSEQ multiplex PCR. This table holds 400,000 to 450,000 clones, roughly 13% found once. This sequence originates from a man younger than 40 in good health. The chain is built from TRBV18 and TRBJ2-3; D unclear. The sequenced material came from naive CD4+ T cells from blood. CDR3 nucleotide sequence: TGTGCCAGCTCACCCCCGGTCACCACAGATACGCAGTATTTT. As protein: CASSPPVTTDTQYF.